Listed below are T cell receptor beta chains from one sample, sequenced in a study of shared clonotypes between healthy human individuals. Produced via immunoSEQ multiplex PCR; TCRdb's table is partial and in-frame only. The data contain about 980,000 clones, approximately 80% of them singletons. Material: memory CD4+ T cells sorted from blood. These receptors all stem from a man between 18 and 29 years old in good health. CDR3s include the opening cysteine and the closing phenylalanine or tryptophan. The D gene is left open where the match is weak. Size is stated for part of the rows, as once, few or many counts, or as a class when the clone is expanded.

cdr3_length	j_call	clone_size	v_call	d_call	cdr3_aa	cdr3_nt
17	TRBJ2-1	NA	TRBV4-1	TRBD2	CASSQDLTSGAHNEQFF	TGCGCCAGCAGCCAAGACCTTACTAGCGGGGCACACAATGAGCAGTTCTTC
12	TRBJ1-1	NA	TRBV11-2	TRBD1	CASGQGGTEAFF	TGTGCCAGCGGACAGGGGGGAACTGAAGCTTTCTTT
15	TRBJ1-1	NA	TRBV5-1	NA	CASSLSQTANTEAFF	TGCGCCAGCAGCTTGTCCCAGACAGCCAACACTGAAGCTTTCTTT
17	TRBJ2-6	NA	TRBV19	NA	CASSIPNYDSGANVLTF	TGTGCCAGTAGTATTCCCAACTATGATTCTGGGGCCAACGTCCTGACTTTC
12	TRBJ1-2	few	TRBV9	NA	CASSVQGTSYTF	TGTGCCAGCAGCGTGCAGGGGACGAGCTACACCTTC
16	TRBJ1-1	NA	TRBV5-8	TRBD1	CASSPGQTPLETEAFF	TGTGCCAGCTCACCGGGACAGACCCCTCTGGAAACTGAAGCTTTCTTT
16	TRBJ1-3	NA	TRBV6-1	NA	CASSENQVYSGNTIYF	TGTGCCAGCAGTGAAAACCAGGTCTACTCTGGAAACACCATATATTTT
13	TRBJ1-5	few	TRBV6-1	TRBD1	CASSHRGPQPQHF	TGTGCCAGCAGTCACAGGGGGCCTCAGCCCCAGCATTTT
14	TRBJ2-7	NA	TRBV6-6	TRBD1	CASRFGGQGYEQYF	TGTGCCAGCAGATTCGGGGGACAGGGCTACGAGCAGTACTTC
17	TRBJ1-2	NA	TRBV10-3	NA	CAISEFPPSAGLYGYTF	TGTGCCATCAGTGAATTTCCCCCCTCGGCAGGGCTCTATGGCTACACCTTC
18	TRBJ2-1	NA	TRBV15	NA	CATSRGLFGTSSRDEQFF	TGTGCCACCAGCAGGGGGTTATTCGGGACATCTTCCCGCGATGAGCAGTTCTTC
17	TRBJ2-5	NA	TRBV11-2	NA	CASSQGARGGNQETQYF	TGTGCCAGCAGCCAGGGGGCGCGGGGGGGAAACCAAGAGACCCAGTACTTC
14	TRBJ1-5	NA	TRBV10-2	NA	CASTPGQTYQPQHF	TGCGCCAGCACGCCGGGACAAACCTATCAGCCCCAGCATTTT
13	TRBJ2-1	NA	TRBV10-3	NA	CAIKGSSVYEQFF	TGTGCCATCAAAGGCAGTTCTGTCTATGAGCAGTTCTTC
14	TRBJ2-7	NA	TRBV2	TRBD1	CASSIPGQNDEQYF	TGTGCCAGCAGTATACCGGGACAGAACGACGAGCAGTACTTC